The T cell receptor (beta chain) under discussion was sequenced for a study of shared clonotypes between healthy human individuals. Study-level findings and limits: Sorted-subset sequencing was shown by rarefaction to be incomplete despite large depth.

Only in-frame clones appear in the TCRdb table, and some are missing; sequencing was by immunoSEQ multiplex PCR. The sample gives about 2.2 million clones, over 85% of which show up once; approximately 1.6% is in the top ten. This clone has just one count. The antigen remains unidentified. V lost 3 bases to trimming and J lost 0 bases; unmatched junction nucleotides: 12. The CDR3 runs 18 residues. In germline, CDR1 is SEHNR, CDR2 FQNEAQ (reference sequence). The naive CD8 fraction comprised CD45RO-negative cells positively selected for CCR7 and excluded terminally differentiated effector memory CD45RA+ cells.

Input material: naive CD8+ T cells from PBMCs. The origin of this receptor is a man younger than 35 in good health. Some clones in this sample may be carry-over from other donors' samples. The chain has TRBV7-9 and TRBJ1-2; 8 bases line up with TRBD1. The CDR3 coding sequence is TGTGCCAGCAGCTTTTCCCGACAGGGGATCCGAACTAACTATGGCTACACCTTC. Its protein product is CASSFSRQGIRTNYGYTF.